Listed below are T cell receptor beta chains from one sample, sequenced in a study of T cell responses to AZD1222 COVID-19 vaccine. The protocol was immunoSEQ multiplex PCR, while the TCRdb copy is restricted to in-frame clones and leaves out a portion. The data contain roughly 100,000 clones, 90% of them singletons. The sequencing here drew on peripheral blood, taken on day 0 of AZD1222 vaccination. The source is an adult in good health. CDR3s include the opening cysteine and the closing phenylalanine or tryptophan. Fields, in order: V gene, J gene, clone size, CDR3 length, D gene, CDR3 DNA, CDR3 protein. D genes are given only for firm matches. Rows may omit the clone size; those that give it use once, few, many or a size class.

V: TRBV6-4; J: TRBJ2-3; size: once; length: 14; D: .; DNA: TGTGCCAGCAGTGACTCGTTGGGCACAGATACGCAGTATTTT; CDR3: CASSDSLGTDTQYF
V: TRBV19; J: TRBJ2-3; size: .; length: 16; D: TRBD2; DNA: TGTGCCAGTAGTTCCAGACTAGCGGGGGGACCAGATACGCAGTATTTT; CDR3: CASSSRLAGGPDTQYF
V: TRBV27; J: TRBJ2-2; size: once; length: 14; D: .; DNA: TGTGCCAGCAGTTTATCGGGAAACACCGGGGAGCTGTTTTTT; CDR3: CASSLSGNTGELFF
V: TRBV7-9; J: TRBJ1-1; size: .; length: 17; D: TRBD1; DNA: TGTGCCAGCAGCTTAGGGGGGACAGGGGGATGGAACACTGAAGCTTTCTTT; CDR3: CASSLGGTGGWNTEAFF
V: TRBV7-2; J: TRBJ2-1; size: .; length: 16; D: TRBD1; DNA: TGTGCCAGCAGCTGTTGGGGGACAGGGGCCTGCAATGAGCAGTTCTTC; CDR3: CASSCWGTGACNEQFF
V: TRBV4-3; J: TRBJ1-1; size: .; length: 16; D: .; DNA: TGCGCCAGCAGCCCCAATGTCGGGGGGATGAACACTGAAGCTTTCTTT; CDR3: CASSPNVGGMNTEAFF
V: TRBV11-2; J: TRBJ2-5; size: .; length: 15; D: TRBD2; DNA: TGTGCCAGCAGCTTAGTCGGGGGGAACCAAGAGACCCAGTACTTC; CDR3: CASSLVGGNQETQYF
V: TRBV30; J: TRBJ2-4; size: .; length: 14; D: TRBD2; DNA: TGTGCCTGGAGCCCGACTAGCGGGGGGAACATTCAGTACTTC; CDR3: CAWSPTSGGNIQYF
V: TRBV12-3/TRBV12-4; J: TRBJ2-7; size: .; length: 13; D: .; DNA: TGTGCCAGCAGTTTTGGGATAAACTACGAGCAGTACTTC; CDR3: CASSFGINYEQYF
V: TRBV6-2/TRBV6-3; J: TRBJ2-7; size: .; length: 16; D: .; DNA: TGTGCCAGCAGTTACTTGTTAGGGGACCCCTTCTACGAGCAGTACTTC; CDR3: CASSYLLGDPFYEQYF
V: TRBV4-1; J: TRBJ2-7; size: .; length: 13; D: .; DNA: TGCGCCAGCAGCCAATGGAGGGGAATCGAGCAGTACTTC; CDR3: CASSQWRGIEQYF